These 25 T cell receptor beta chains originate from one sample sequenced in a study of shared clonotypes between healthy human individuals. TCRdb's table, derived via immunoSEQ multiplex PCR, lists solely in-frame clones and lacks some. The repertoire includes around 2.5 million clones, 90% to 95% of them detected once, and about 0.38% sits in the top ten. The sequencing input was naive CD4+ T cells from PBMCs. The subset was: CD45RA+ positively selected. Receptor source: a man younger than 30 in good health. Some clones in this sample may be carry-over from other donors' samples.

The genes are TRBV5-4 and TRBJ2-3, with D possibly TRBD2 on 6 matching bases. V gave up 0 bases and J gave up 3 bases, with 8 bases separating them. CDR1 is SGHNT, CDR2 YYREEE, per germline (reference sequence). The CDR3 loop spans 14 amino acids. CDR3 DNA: TGTGCCAGCAGCTTGGTAGCGGCGACAGATACGCAGTATTTT. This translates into CASSLVAATDTQYF.

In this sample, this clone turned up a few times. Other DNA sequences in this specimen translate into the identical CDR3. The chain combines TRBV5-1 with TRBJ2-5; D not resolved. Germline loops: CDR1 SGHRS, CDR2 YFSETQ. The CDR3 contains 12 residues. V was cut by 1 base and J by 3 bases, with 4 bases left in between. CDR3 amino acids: CASSLFEETQYF. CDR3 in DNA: TGCGCCAGCAGCTTGTTCGAAGAGACCCAGTACTTC.

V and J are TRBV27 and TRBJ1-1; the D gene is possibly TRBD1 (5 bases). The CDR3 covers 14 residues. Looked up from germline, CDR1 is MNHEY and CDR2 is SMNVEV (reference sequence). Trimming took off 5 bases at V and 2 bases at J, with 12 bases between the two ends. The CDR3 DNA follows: TGTGCCAGCAGTGATGAGGACAACAACACTGAAGCTTTCTTT. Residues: CASSDEDNNTEAFF.

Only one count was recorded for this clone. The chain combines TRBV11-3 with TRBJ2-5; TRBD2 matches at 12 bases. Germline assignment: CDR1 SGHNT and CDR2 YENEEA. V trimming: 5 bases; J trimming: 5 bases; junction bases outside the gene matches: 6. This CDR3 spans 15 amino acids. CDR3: CASSPRTSGTETQYF. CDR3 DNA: TGTGCCAGCAGCCCCCGGACTAGCGGGACGGAGACCCAGTACTTC.

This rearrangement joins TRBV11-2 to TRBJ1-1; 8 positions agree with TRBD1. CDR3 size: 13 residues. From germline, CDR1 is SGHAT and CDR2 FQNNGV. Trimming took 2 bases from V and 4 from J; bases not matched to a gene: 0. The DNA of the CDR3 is TGTGCCAGCAGCTTACAGGGGGCCACTGAAGCTTTCTTT. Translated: CASSLQGATEAFF.

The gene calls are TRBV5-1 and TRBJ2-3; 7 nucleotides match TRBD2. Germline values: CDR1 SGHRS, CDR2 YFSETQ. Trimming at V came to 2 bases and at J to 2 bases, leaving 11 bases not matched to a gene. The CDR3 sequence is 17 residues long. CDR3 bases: TGCGCCAGCAGCTTAGTGCGACTAGCCCTTCCCACAGATACGCAGTATTTT. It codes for CASSLVRLALPTDTQYF.

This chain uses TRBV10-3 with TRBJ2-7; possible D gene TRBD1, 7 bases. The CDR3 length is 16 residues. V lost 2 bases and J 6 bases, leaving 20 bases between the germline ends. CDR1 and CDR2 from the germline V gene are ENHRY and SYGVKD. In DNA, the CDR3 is TGTGCCATCAGTGAGACCCGACAGGGACTCGCGTTCGAGCAGTACTTC. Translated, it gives CAISETRQGLAFEQYF.

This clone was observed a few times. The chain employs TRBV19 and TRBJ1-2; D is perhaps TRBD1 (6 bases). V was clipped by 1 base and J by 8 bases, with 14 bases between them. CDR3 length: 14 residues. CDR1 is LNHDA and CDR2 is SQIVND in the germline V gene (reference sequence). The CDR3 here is CASSIAQQGYGYTF. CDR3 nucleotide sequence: TGTGCCAGTAGTATAGCGCAACAGGGATACGGCTACACCTTC. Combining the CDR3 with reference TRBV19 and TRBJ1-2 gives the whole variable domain DGGITQSPKYLFRKEGQNVTLSCEQNLNHDAMYWYRQDPGQGLRLIYYSQIVNDFQKGDIAEGYSVSREKKESFPLTVTSAQKNPTAFYLCASSIAQQGYGYTFGSGTRLTVV.

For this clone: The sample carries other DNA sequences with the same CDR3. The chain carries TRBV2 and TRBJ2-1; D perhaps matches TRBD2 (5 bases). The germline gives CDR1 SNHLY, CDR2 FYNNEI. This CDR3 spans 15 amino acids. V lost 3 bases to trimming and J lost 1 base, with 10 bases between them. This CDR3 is CASSDLSGSYNEQFF. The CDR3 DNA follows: TGTGCCAGCAGTGACCTGTCGGGGTCCTACAATGAGCAGTTCTTC.

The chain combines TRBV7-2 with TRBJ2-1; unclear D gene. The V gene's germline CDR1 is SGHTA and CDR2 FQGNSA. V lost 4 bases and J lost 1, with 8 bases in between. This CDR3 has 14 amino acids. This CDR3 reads CASSSTLSYNEQFF. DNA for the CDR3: TGTGCCAGCAGCTCGACATTGTCCTACAATGAGCAGTTCTTC.

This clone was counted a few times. Written as DNA, the CDR3 is TGTGCCAGCAACCGAGGGGACAGCACTGAAGCTTTCTTT. Protein sequence: CASNRGDSTEAFF. The chain uses TRBV7-9 and TRBJ1-1; the match to TRBD1 covers 7 bases. CDR3 length: 13 residues. Germline CDR1 SEHNR, CDR2 FQNEAQ (reference sequence). With 7 bases clipped from V and 4 bases from J, the junction kept 6 bases outside the gene matches.

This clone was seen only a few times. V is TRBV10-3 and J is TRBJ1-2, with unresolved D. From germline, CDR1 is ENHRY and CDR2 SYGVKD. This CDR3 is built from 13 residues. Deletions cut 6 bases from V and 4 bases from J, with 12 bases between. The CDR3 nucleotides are TGTGCCATCAGCCCCGCAGGCCCCTATGGCTACACCTTC. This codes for CAISPAGPYGYTF.

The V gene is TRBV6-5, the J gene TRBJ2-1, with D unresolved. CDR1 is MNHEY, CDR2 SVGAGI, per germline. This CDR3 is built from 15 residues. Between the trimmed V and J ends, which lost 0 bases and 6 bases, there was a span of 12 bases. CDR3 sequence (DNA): TGTGCCAGCAGTTACTCGATCGGATCTCCCAATGAGCAGTTCTTC. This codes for CASSYSIGSPNEQFF.

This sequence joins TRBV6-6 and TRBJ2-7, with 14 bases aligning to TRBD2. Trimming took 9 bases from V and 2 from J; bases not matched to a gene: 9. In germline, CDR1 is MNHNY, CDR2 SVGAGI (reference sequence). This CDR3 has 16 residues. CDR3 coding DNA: TGTGCCAGACCGGGACTAGCGGGAGCTAGCGCCTACGAGCAGTACTTC. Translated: CARPGLAGASAYEQYF.

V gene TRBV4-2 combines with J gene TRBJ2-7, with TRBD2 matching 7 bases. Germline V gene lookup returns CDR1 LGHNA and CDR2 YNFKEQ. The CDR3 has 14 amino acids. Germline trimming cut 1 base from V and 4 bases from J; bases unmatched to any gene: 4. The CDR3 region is CASSQGGSRYEQYF. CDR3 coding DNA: TGTGCCAGCAGCCAAGGCGGGAGTAGGTACGAGCAGTACTTC.

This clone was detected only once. CDR3 coding DNA: TGTGCCAGCAGCCCCCTAGGGGGAAGCACAGATACGCAGTATTTT. It translates to CASSPLGGSTDTQYF. This chain uses TRBV7-3 with TRBJ2-3; perhaps TRBD1 as D (6 bases). V was pared by 5 bases and J by 0 bases, with 12 bases between. Per the germline V gene, CDR1 is SGHTA and CDR2 is FQGTGA. The CDR3 loop spans 15 amino acids.

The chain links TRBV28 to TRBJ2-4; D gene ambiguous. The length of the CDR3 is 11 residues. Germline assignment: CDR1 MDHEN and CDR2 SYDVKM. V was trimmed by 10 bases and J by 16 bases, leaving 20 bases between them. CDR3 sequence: CATQFMPLTYF. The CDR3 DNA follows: TGTGCCACCCAGTTCATGCCCCTCACCTACTTC.

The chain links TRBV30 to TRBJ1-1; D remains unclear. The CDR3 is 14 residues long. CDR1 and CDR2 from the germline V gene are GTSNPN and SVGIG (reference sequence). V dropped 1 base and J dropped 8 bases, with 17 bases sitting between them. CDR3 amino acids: CAWSGSGLGREAFF. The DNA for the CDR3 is TGTGCCTGGAGTGGATCGGGGTTGGGGAGGGAAGCTTTCTTT.

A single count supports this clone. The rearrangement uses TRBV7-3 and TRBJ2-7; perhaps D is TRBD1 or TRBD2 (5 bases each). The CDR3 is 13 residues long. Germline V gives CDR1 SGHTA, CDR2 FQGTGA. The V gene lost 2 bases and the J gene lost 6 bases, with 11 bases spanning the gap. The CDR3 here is CASSLAQGVEQYF. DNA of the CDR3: TGTGCCAGCAGCTTAGCGCAGGGAGTCGAGCAGTACTTC.

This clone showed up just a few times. CDR3 sequence reads: CASSPGFPGNTIYF. CDR3 nucleotide sequence: TGCGCCAGCAGTCCAGGGTTTCCTGGAAACACCATATATTTT. The chain has TRBV4-1 and TRBJ1-3, with D possibly TRBD1 on 5 matching bases. The V and J ends lost 6 bases and 2 bases respectively, with 11 bases between them. This CDR3 spans 14 amino acids. Per the germline V gene, CDR1 is MGHRA and CDR2 is YSYEKL.

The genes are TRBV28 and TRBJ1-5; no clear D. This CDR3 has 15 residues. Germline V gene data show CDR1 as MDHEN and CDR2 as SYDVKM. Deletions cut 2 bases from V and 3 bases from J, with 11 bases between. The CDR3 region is CASSLSSGINQPQHF. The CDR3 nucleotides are TGTGCCAGCAGTTTAAGTTCCGGGATCAATCAGCCCCAGCATTTT.

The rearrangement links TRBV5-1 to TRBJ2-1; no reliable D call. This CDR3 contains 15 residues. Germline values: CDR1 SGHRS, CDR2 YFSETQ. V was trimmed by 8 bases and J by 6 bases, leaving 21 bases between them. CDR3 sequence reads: CASNSLGVSGNEQFF. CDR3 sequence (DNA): TGCGCCAGTAATTCCCTAGGAGTGAGTGGCAATGAGCAGTTCTTC.

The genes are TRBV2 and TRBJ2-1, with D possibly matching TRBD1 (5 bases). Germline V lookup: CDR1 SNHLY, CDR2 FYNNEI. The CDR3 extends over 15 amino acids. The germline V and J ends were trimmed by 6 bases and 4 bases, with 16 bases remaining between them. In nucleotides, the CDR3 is TGTGCCAGCAGCTACGAACAGGCAGGGTACAATGAGCAGTTCTTC. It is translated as CASSYEQAGYNEQFF.

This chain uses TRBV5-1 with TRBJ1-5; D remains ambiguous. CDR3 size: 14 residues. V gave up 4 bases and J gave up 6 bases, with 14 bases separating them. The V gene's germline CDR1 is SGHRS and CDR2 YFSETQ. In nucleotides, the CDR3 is TGCGCCAGCAGCGCAGCCGTAGGTCTTCAGCCCCAGCATTTT. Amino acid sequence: CASSAAVGLQPQHF. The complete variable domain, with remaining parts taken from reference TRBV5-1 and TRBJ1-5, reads KAGVTQTPRYLIKTRGQQVTLSCSPISGHRSVSWYQQTPGQGLQFLFEYFSETQRNKGNFPGRFSGRQFSNSRSEMNVSTLELGDSALYLCASSAAVGLQPQHFGDGTRLSIL.

CDR3 sequence: CASSPGGQGYTEAFF. In DNA form, the CDR3 reads TGTGCCAGCAGCCCGGGAGGGCAGGGGTACACTGAAGCTTTCTTT. This chain joins TRBV5-4 and TRBJ1-1, with D possibly TRBD1 on 6 matching bases. The V end lost 4 bases, the J end lost 3 bases, and 16 bases lay between the germline ends. This CDR3 is 15 amino acids long. CDR1 is SGHNT, CDR2 YYREEE, per germline (reference sequence).